A single sample is the source of the 22 T cell receptor beta chains below, sequenced in a study of cytomegalovirus exposure and HLA in healthy donors. The PCR used 60 Vbeta and 13 Jbeta primers. Data came from immunoSEQ multiplex PCR; TCRdb stores just in-frame clones and leaves some out. The repertoire has about 140,000 clones, almost 85% of them found once; the top ten carry roughly 1.4%. Material: PBMCs. These receptors were taken from a man in his thirties or forties in good health and CMV-seropositive.

This clone was seen only a few times. The chain recombines TRBV6-4 with TRBJ1-1; TRBD1 aligns across 7 bases. V lost 2 bases, J lost 6 bases, and 3 bases stayed unmatched. The CDR3 contains 13 residues. Germline V gene sequence: CDR1 MRHNA, CDR2 SNTAGT. CDR3 protein: CASSDGGTAEAFF. DNA for the CDR3: TGTGCCAGCAGTGACGGTGGGACAGCTGAAGCTTTCTTT.

The rearrangement uses TRBV2 and TRBJ2-5; TRBD1 is a possible D gene (6 bases). There are 13 residues in the CDR3. V gave up 6 bases and J gave up 1 base, with 9 bases separating them. Germline CDR1 is SNHLY and CDR2 is FYNNEI. The CDR3 is CASSLDSQETQYF. Written as DNA, the CDR3 is TGTGCCAGCAGCCTGGACAGCCAAGAGACCCAGTACTTC.

The V gene is TRBV5-6, the J gene TRBJ2-3; D might be TRBD2 (6 bases). Looked up from germline, CDR1 is SGHDT and CDR2 is YYEEEE. The CDR3 has 15 amino acids. The V end was cut by 0 bases, the J end by 4 bases, with 12 bases between. DNA for the CDR3: TGTGCCAGCAGCTTGGTGCGGGATAGGGCAGATACGCAGTATTTT. It codes for CASSLVRDRADTQYF.

V is TRBV5-1 and J is TRBJ2-3; 7 bases map to TRBD2. Trimming took 4 bases from V and 0 from J; bases not matched to a gene: 11. The V gene's germline CDR1 is SGHRS and CDR2 YFSETQ. The length of the CDR3 is 17 residues. The CDR3 region is CASSLRLAVDSTDTQYF. For the CDR3, the DNA is TGCGCCAGCAGCCTAAGACTAGCCGTCGATAGCACAGATACGCAGTATTTT. The full variable domain, rest sourced from reference TRBV5-1 and TRBJ2-3, is KAGVTQTPRYLIKTRGQQVTLSCSPISGHRSVSWYQQTPGQGLQFLFEYFSETQRNKGNFPGRFSGRQFSNSRSEMNVSTLELGDSALYLCASSLRLAVDSTDTQYFGPGTRLTVL.

This clone was picked up one time. The chain carries TRBV19 and TRBJ1-1; 7 nucleotides align to TRBD1. CDR3 length: 13 amino acids. V was clipped by 7 bases and J by 6 bases; unmatched bases: 8. The germline V gene has CDR1 LNHDA and CDR2 SQIVND (reference sequence). Here the CDR3 reads CASTPTTGPEAFF. Here the CDR3 DNA reads TGTGCCAGTACCCCAACGACAGGGCCTGAAGCTTTCTTT.

This clone was seen a few times. The rearrangement uses TRBV6-6 and TRBJ2-1, with 9 nucleotides matching TRBD2. The V gene end was trimmed by 8 bases and the J gene end by 1 base; junction bases not matched to a gene: 3. Germline loops: CDR1 MNHNY, CDR2 SVGAGI (reference sequence). The CDR3 has 14 amino acids. The CDR3 spells CASVSGGSYNEQFF. The CDR3 nucleotides read TGTGCCAGCGTTAGCGGGGGTTCCTACAATGAGCAGTTCTTC.

The rearrangement joins TRBV2 to TRBJ2-7; TRBD1 is a possible D gene (7 bases). From germline, CDR1 is SNHLY and CDR2 FYNNEI. The CDR3 length is 12 residues. Trimming cost V 5 bases and J 5 bases, with 10 bases left between them. The CDR3 protein is CASSPGGHEQYF. The CDR3 region has the DNA TGTGCCAGCAGTCCAGGGGGGCACGAGCAGTACTTC.

The rearrangement links TRBV7-8 to TRBJ2-3; TRBD1 agrees at 7 bases. In germline, CDR1 is SGHVS, CDR2 FQNEAQ. The length of the CDR3 is 14 residues. Unmatched junction bases numbered 8, after V lost 5 bases and J lost 6 bases. CDR3 in DNA: TGTGCCAGCAGCCCGGGACAGCTTCGCGATACGCAGTATTTT. Translated: CASSPGQLRDTQYF.

The chain has TRBV19 and TRBJ2-2, with 8 bases fitting TRBD2. The V segment lost 5 bases and the J segment 5 bases; nucleotides outside the gene matches: 10. The germline CDR1 and CDR2 sequences are LNHDA and SQIVND (reference sequence). The CDR3 totals 16 residues. Here the CDR3 reads CASSGKSGGTTGELFF. CDR3 nucleotide sequence: TGTGCCAGTAGTGGAAAAAGCGGGGGCACAACCGGGGAGCTGTTTTTT.

V usage is TRBV30 and J usage is TRBJ2-1; D might be TRBD1 (5 bases). Between the trimmed V and J ends, which lost 4 bases and 10 bases, there was a span of 14 bases. CDR3 length: 12 amino acids. Germline V gene data show CDR1 as GTSNPN and CDR2 as SVGIG (reference sequence). The CDR3 coding sequence is TGTGCCTGGACAGCTGGGGCGCCGGAGCAGTTCTTC. Its protein is CAWTAGAPEQFF.

The chain has TRBV18 and TRBJ2-1; weak D call: TRBD1 (5 bases). The CDR3 is made up of 13 amino acids. Germline V gene sequence: CDR1 KGHSH, CDR2 LQKENI. V was shortened by 4 bases and J by 7 bases, with 11 bases between the two germline ends. CDR3: CASSQAQVNEQFF. As DNA, the CDR3 is TGTGCCAGCTCACAGGCACAGGTGAATGAGCAGTTCTTC.

The V and J genes are TRBV5-6 and TRBJ2-3; 7 positions match TRBD2. The CDR3 loop spans 15 amino acids. V was clipped by 4 bases and J by 4 bases; unmatched bases: 9. CDR1 and CDR2 (germline): SGHDT, YYEEEE. Written as DNA, the CDR3 is TGTGCCAGCAGCCTCCCGGGGGGAGGGGCAGATACGCAGTATTTT. Residues: CASSLPGGGADTQYF.

The sample holds one count of this clone. The gene calls are TRBV2 and TRBJ2-5; 7 bases align to TRBD2. The CDR3 runs to 15 residues. V trimming: 3 bases; J trimming: 5 bases; junction bases outside the gene matches: 9. Germline CDR1 reads SNHLY; CDR2 reads FYNNEI. DNA for the CDR3: TGTGCCAGCAGTGAGGACGGACTAGACGGGGAGACCCAGTACTTC. This gives the protein CASSEDGLDGETQYF.

This rearrangement joins TRBV28 to TRBJ2-1; 7 bases line up with TRBD2. With 6 bases clipped from V and 0 bases from J, the junction kept 8 bases outside the gene matches. The CDR3 consists of 16 residues. CDR1 is MDHEN, CDR2 SYDVKM, per germline. This chain's CDR3 is CASSQRLAPSYNEQFF. In DNA form, the CDR3 reads TGTGCCAGCAGCCAAAGACTAGCCCCCTCCTACAATGAGCAGTTCTTC.

The chain links TRBV5-6 to TRBJ1-2; D is unclear. The V gene's germline CDR1 is SGHDT and CDR2 YYEEEE. The CDR3 spans 13 residues. V shed 5 bases and J shed 7 bases, with 15 bases lying between them. The CDR3 DNA is TGTGCCAGCAGGGCGACTGTCCTATCTGGCTACACCTTC. Translating gives CASRATVLSGYTF.

The CDR3, as DNA: TGTGCCAGCAGTCCACTGAAGACGGGAGTTTATGGCTACACCTTC. Its translation: CASSPLKTGVYGYTF. The rearrangement joins TRBV28 to TRBJ1-2; D ambiguous. Trimming cost V 5 bases and J 5 bases, with 18 bases left between them. The CDR3 has 15 residues. Germline lookup yields CDR1 MDHEN and CDR2 SYDVKM.

The rearrangement uses TRBV18 and TRBJ2-3, with 7 bases matching TRBD1. Unmatched junction bases numbered 5, after V lost 5 bases and J lost 0 bases. The CDR3 is 15 amino acids. The germline gives CDR1 KGHSH, CDR2 LQKENI. CDR3 protein: CASSWDSTSTDTQYF. CDR3 sequence (DNA): TGTGCCAGCTCATGGGACAGTACTAGCACAGATACGCAGTATTTT.

V gene TRBV7-9 combines with J gene TRBJ2-1, with 7 bases identical to TRBD1. V lost 0 bases to trimming and J lost 6 bases; unmatched junction nucleotides: 2. CDR3 length: 14 amino acids. Germline V gene data show CDR1 as SEHNR and CDR2 as FQNEAQ (reference sequence). The CDR3 bases are TGTGCCAGCAGCTTAGCGGGACAGCCCAATGAGCAGTTCTTC. Its translation: CASSLAGQPNEQFF.

This clone appeared once. The chain combines TRBV29-1 with TRBJ1-2, with 7 bases fitting TRBD1. There are 14 residues in the CDR3. Germline loops: CDR1 SQVTM, CDR2 ANQGSEA. V dropped 2 bases and J dropped 4; count of bases not matched to a gene: 7. DNA for the CDR3: TGCAGCGTTGAACGACAGGGCCACACCTATGGCTACACCTTC. Encoded protein: CSVERQGHTYGYTF.

The chain is built from TRBV7-9 and TRBJ2-1; D call uncertain. With 5 bases removed from V and 4 bases from J, the gap between germline ends came to 15 bases. This CDR3 has 15 residues. Germline CDR1 is SEHNR and CDR2 is FQNEAQ (reference sequence). CDR3 sequence (DNA): TGTGCCAGCAGCGCGGCCGCTGGCCTTTACAATGAGCAGTTCTTC. Protein sequence: CASSAAAGLYNEQFF.

This clone has more than one count but fewer than ten. The chain recombines TRBV6-5 with TRBJ1-2; the D gene is possibly TRBD1 (6 bases). The V gene lost 8 bases and the J gene lost 6 bases, with 22 bases spanning the gap. This CDR3 region has 15 residues. Per germline, CDR1 MNHEY and CDR2 SVGAGI. CDR3 in DNA: TGTGCCAGCTCTGTAACAGGGAGTAGTGGGGATGGCTACACCTTC. Protein product: CASSVTGSSGDGYTF.

The V gene is TRBV4-2, the J gene TRBJ1-6, with no clear D. The CDR3 spans 17 residues. Germline values: CDR1 LGHNA, CDR2 YNFKEQ. Trimming cost V 5 bases and J 5 bases, with 19 bases left between them. CDR3 residues: CASSTGGGRSDNSPLHF. The CDR3 coding sequence is TGTGCCAGCAGCACCGGTGGCGGAAGATCTGATAATTCACCCCTCCACTTT.